Presented here are 24 T cell receptor beta chains from one specimen sequenced in a study of T cell changes during pregnancy in multiple sclerosis. Only in-frame clones appear in the TCRdb table, and some are missing; sequencing was by immunoSEQ multiplex PCR. Counted here are 35,000 to 50,000 clones, about 85% occurring once; the ten biggest clones make up 0.55% to 0.75%. Sequencing used CD4+ T cells from peripheral blood mononuclear cells, obtained before pregnancy. These receptor sequences come from a female donor with multiple sclerosis, enrolled in a pregnancy study.

The CDR3 DNA follows: TGTGCCAGTAGTACCCGGGGACAGACCTATCAGCCCCAGCATTTT. Translating it yields CASSTRGQTYQPQHF. The V call is TRBV19, the J call TRBJ1-5, with 7 bases matching TRBD1. Germline V gene sequence: CDR1 LNHDA, CDR2 SQIVND (reference sequence). The CDR3 is made up of 15 amino acids. J was trimmed by 5 bases and V by 4 bases; bases with no gene match: 8.

The chain couples TRBV11-3 to TRBJ2-3, with D possibly matching TRBD2 (6 bases). Germline-derived CDR1 and CDR2 are SGHNT and YENEEA. The CDR3 consists of 16 residues. Trimming stripped 5 bases from V and 4 bases from J, with 19 bases between. The CDR3 DNA is TGTGCCAGCAGCCTCACGGGACTTGGGGCTGCAGATACGCAGTATTTT. This translates into CASSLTGLGAADTQYF.

The chain has TRBV29-1 and TRBJ1-3; D is unresolved. The CDR3 length is 14 residues. From germline, CDR1 is SQVTM and CDR2 ANQGSEA. V lost 0 bases and J lost 4, with 10 bases in between. The CDR3 nucleotides are TGCAGCGTTGAAGATGGTGGCCGAGGAAACACCATATATTTT. This gives the protein CSVEDGGRGNTIYF.

J is TRBJ1-4 and V is TRBV6-1; D unresolved. Germline CDR1 and CDR2: MNHNS and SASEGT. The CDR3 has 12 residues. Trimming shortened V by 6 bases and J by 4 bases, and 6 bases separated the two germline ends. In DNA form, the CDR3 reads TGTGCCAGCAGGAGGAGTAATGAAAAACTGTTTTTT. It codes for CASRRSNEKLFF.

The rearrangement joins TRBV15 to TRBJ2-7; D gene unclear. V was shortened by 3 bases and J by 3 bases, with 6 bases between the two germline ends. CDR3 size: 12 residues. CDR1 is LNHNV, CDR2 YYDKDF, per germline (reference sequence). The CDR3 DNA follows: TGTGCCACCAGCAGCTATTACTACGAGCAGTACTTC. This codes for CATSSYYYEQYF.

The chain carries TRBV6-1 and TRBJ2-3; a possible D gene is TRBD1 (6 bases). The CDR3 length is 14 residues. Germline V gives CDR1 MNHNS, CDR2 SASEGT. The germline V and J ends were trimmed by 6 bases and 2 bases, with 12 bases remaining between them. CDR3 nucleotide sequence: TGTGCCAGCAGCTTAGACAGGAACACAGATACGCAGTATTTT. Translating gives CASSLDRNTDTQYF.

The CDR3 spells CASSERSSGGIGGANVLTF. CDR3 coding DNA: TGCGCCAGCAGTGAGAGGTCTAGCGGGGGGATAGGTGGGGCCAACGTCCTGACTTTC. V gene TRBV10-1 combines with J gene TRBJ2-6, with 11 bases identical to TRBD2. The CDR3 consists of 19 residues. V gave up 2 bases and J gave up 3 bases; unmatched junction bases: 9. CDR1 and CDR2 (germline): WNHNN, SYGVQD (reference sequence).

This clone was counted a single time. The CDR3 sequence: CATSRDLITGAPSYEQYF. The CDR3 coding sequence is TGTGCCACCAGCAGAGATCTAATTACTGGGGCCCCCTCCTACGAGCAGTACTTC. The chain links TRBV15 to TRBJ2-7; TRBD1 might be the D (5 bases). This CDR3 region has 18 residues. Germline assignment: CDR1 LNHNV and CDR2 YYDKDF (reference sequence). V dropped 0 bases and J dropped 0 bases, with 18 bases sitting between them.

The rearrangement joins TRBV2 to TRBJ2-7; 10 nucleotides match TRBD1. The CDR3 is 14 amino acids. After removal of 6 bases from V and 9 bases from J, the junction contained 11 bases not matched to a gene. Germline V gives CDR1 SNHLY, CDR2 FYNNEI. CDR3 sequence reads: CASSYDGTGVGQYF. The CDR3, as DNA: TGTGCCAGCAGCTATGACGGGACAGGGGTAGGGCAGTACTTC.

This chain connects TRBV29-1 to TRBJ1-1; D possibly corresponds to TRBD1 (5 bases). The length of the CDR3 is 13 residues. Germline V gene lookup returns CDR1 SQVTM and CDR2 ANQGSEA. Trimming left V 7 bases short and J 0 bases short, with 12 bases between. DNA for the CDR3: TGCAGCGCCTGGGGGGGACTGAACACTGAAGCTTTCTTT. Amino acid sequence: CSAWGGLNTEAFF.

V gene TRBV7-3 combines with J gene TRBJ1-1; no clear D. Trimming stripped 5 bases from V and 5 bases from J, with 12 bases between. CDR3 length: 13 amino acids. CDR1 SGHTA and CDR2 FQGTGA come from the germline V gene. The chain's CDR3 is CASSPQSGTEAFF. As DNA, the CDR3 is TGTGCCAGCAGCCCGCAATCGGGGACTGAAGCTTTCTTT.

This rearrangement joins TRBV9 to TRBJ1-2; D is unclear. This CDR3 region has 14 residues. V was pared by 0 bases and J by 7 bases, with 13 bases between. Germline values: CDR1 SGDLS, CDR2 YYNGEE. The CDR3: CASSVVSQDSGYTF. Here the CDR3 DNA reads TGTGCCAGCAGCGTAGTAAGTCAGGATAGTGGCTACACCTTC. Combining the CDR3 with reference TRBV9 and TRBJ1-2 gives the whole variable domain DSGVTQTPKHLITATGQRVTLRCSPRSGDLSVYWYQQSLDQGLQFLIQYYNGEERAKGNILERFSAQQFPDLHSELNLSSLELGDSALYFCASSVVSQDSGYTFGSGTRLTVV.

The J gene is TRBJ2-7, the V gene TRBV19, with D perhaps matching TRBD1 (5 bases). Germline CDR1 reads LNHDA; CDR2 reads SQIVND (reference sequence). The V end was cut by 7 bases, the J end by 3 bases, with 16 bases between. The CDR3 has 14 amino acids. This CDR3 is CASKATGLFYEQYF. The CDR3, as DNA: TGTGCCAGTAAAGCCACAGGTTTATTCTACGAGCAGTACTTC.

The rearrangement links TRBV4-1 to TRBJ1-1; D unresolved. This CDR3 is built from 14 residues. CDR1 is MGHRA and CDR2 is YSYEKL in the germline V gene. Trimming took 0 bases from V and 8 from J, leaving 13 bases between them. CDR3 protein: CASSQEEGIREAFF. CDR3 nucleotides: TGCGCCAGCAGCCAAGAAGAGGGAATAAGGGAAGCTTTCTTT.

The chain combines TRBV30 with TRBJ1-2; 10 bases are shared with TRBD1. V dropped 3 bases and J dropped 4; count of bases not matched to a gene: 5. This CDR3 has 14 residues. The germline CDR1 and CDR2 sequences are GTSNPN and SVGIG (reference sequence). As DNA, the CDR3 is TGTGCCTGGAGCTCGGACAGGGGGGTCTATGGCTACACCTTC. Encoded protein: CAWSSDRGVYGYTF. The complete variable domain, with remaining parts taken from reference TRBV30 and TRBJ1-2, reads SQTIHQWPATLVQPVGSPLSLECTVEGTSNPNLYWYRQAAGRGLQLLFYSVGIGQISSEVPQNLSASRPQDRQFILSSKKLLLSDSGFYLCAWSSDRGVYGYTFGSGTRLTVV.

This clone was seen just once. The genes are TRBV29-1 and TRBJ2-7; D possibly corresponds to TRBD2 (6 bases). Trimming took off 5 bases at V and 5 bases at J, with 16 bases between the two ends. CDR3 length: 13 amino acids. Per germline, CDR1 SQVTM and CDR2 ANQGSEA. CDR3 loop: CSVSRIAENEQYF. CDR3 DNA: TGCAGCGTTTCCAGGATAGCGGAGAACGAGCAGTACTTC.

V gene TRBV6-5 combines with J gene TRBJ2-1; 8 bases are shared with TRBD2. The CDR3 runs to 16 residues. The V and J ends lost 3 bases and 3 bases, in that order; junction bases with no gene match: 7. Germline assignment: CDR1 MNHEY and CDR2 SVGAGI. CDR3 sequence reads: CASSYTGAGVYNEQFF. CDR3 DNA sequence: TGTGCCAGCAGTTATACGGGAGCGGGAGTCTACAATGAGCAGTTCTTC.

The V and J genes are TRBV7-2 and TRBJ1-1; D might be TRBD1 (6 bases). The germline V gene encodes CDR1 SGHTA and CDR2 FQGNSA. CDR3 length: 11 residues. The germline V and J ends were trimmed by 5 bases and 8 bases, with 9 bases remaining between them. The DNA for the CDR3 is TGTGCCAGCAGCGAGGGGGGGGAAGCTTTCTTT. Amino acids: CASSEGGEAFF.

The chain is built from TRBV5-1 and TRBJ2-3; 8 bases align to TRBD2. V dropped 0 bases and J dropped 1; count of bases not matched to a gene: 4. CDR1 and CDR2 (germline): SGHRS, YFSETQ. This CDR3 spans 16 amino acids. CDR3 amino acids: CASSLGGSGGTDTQYF. The CDR3 DNA reads TGCGCCAGCAGCTTGGGTGGTAGCGGGGGCACAGATACGCAGTATTTT.

The V and J genes are TRBV6-6 and TRBJ2-7; 8 bases align to TRBD1. The germline CDR1 and CDR2 sequences are MNHNY and SVGAGI (reference sequence). The CDR3 is 13 residues long. Trimming removed 7 bases from V and 2 bases from J; junction bases left unmatched: 4. The CDR3 loop is CASTPDRAYEQYF. As DNA, the CDR3 is TGTGCCAGCACCCCGGACAGGGCCTACGAGCAGTACTTC.

V gene TRBV21-1 combines with J gene TRBJ1-5; the table gives TRBD1 as D, unverified against the DNA. TRBV21-1 is an annotated pseudogene. There are 17 residues in the CDR3. The CDR3 spells CASSKCIQADSNQPQHF. DNA for the CDR3: TGTGCCAGCAGCAAATGTATACAGGCCGATAGCAATCAGCCCCAGCATTTT.

This clone was picked up one time. The genes are TRBV9 and TRBJ2-7, with D possibly TRBD2 on 6 matching bases. CDR1 SGDLS and CDR2 YYNGEE come from the germline V gene. V gave up 1 base and J gave up 4 bases, with 12 bases separating them. The CDR3 is made up of 14 amino acids. CDR3 coding DNA: TGTGCCAGCAGCGTATCCGGGAGTAGGTACGAGCAGTACTTC. Translated: CASSVSGSRYEQYF.

The chain employs TRBV5-1 and TRBJ1-2; D might be TRBD1 (6 bases). The V gene's germline CDR1 is SGHRS and CDR2 YFSETQ. The CDR3 covers 13 residues. V lost 2 bases and J lost 10, with 15 bases in between. This chain's CDR3 is CASSFNGQGTYTF. In nucleotides, the CDR3 is TGCGCCAGCAGCTTTAATGGGCAGGGGACCTACACCTTC.

The chain joins TRBV10-3 to TRBJ1-1; TRBD1 is a possible D gene (5 bases). The CDR3 totals 13 residues. Trimming took off 0 bases at V and 10 bases at J, with 12 bases between the two ends. The V gene's germline CDR1 is ENHRY and CDR2 SYGVKD. The CDR3 spells CAISESGRRGAFF. The CDR3, as DNA: TGTGCCATCAGTGAGTCGGGGAGGAGGGGAGCTTTCTTT.